This TCR beta chain was sequenced during a study of cytomegalovirus exposure and HLA in healthy donors. Using immunoSEQ multiplex PCR, the repertoire was profiled, and TCRdb retains in-frame clones only, with some absent. The sample holds 150,000 to 200,000 clones, 84% seen once. Worth noting for this clone: Its antigen is undetermined.

The study's findings and limits: A classifier reportedly called cytomegalovirus status with high sensitivity and specificity.

From the 120-subject validation cohort, which was separate from the roughly 700-subject first cohort, the donors were drawn. The sequence derives from a man aged 18 to 35 in good health and CMV-seropositive. The sequenced sample was PBMCs.

The CDR3 bases are TGTGCCTGGAGTTGGTCGGATGAAAAACTGTTTTTT. Its translation is CAWSWSDEKLFF. This chain links TRBV30 with TRBJ1-4, with D unclear. Trimming took 2 bases from V and 6 from J, leaving 7 bases between them. The CDR3 contains 12 residues. From germline, CDR1 is GTSNPN and CDR2 SVGIG (reference sequence).